This T cell receptor (beta chain) was profiled in a study of Graves' ophthalmopathy and Graves' hyperthyroidism. At the level of the study: Investigators collected peripheral blood at initial diagnosis, before any treatment was given.

Study observations and caveats: In predicting ophthalmopathy progression, the model reached nearly 71% sensitivity and 72.22% specificity. A majority of expanded thyroid clonotypes exceeding 0.001 frequency were likewise present in blood.

Amplification of the TCR beta CDR3 regions used RNA transcripts (as template). Scientists carried out first-round RT-PCR using HTBI primers and then a second-round multiplex PCR. TCRdb independently ran MiXCR on the multiplex PCR reads; one entry per CDR3 protein. The data hold hundreds of thousands of distinct CDR3 sequences, with about 41% observed a single time. At least ten counts were recorded for this clonotype. Its target is unknown. Trimming removed 6 bases from V and 5 bases from J, with 7 bases in between. Germline V lookup: CDR1 SNHLY, CDR2 FYNNEI. CDR3 length: 11 amino acids. The TCR sequence derives from an adult man with Graves' ophthalmopathy. This sequence joins TRBV2 and TRBJ1-1; D unresolved. Sequenced sample: peripheral blood. This chain's CDR3 is CASRPGTEAFF. As DNA, the CDR3 is TGTGCCAGCAGGCCCGGGACTGAAGCTTTCTTT. The variable domain in full, with the rest retrieved from reference TRBV2 and TRBJ1-1, is EPEVTQTPSHQVTQMGQEVILRCVPISNHLYFYWYRQILGQKVEFLVSFYNNEISEKSEIFDDQFSVERPDGSNFTLKIRSTKLEDSAMYFCASRPGTEAFFGQGTRLTVV.